The clone carrying this T cell receptor beta chain showed up many times. What it recognizes is unknown. The CDR3 consists of 12 residues. V shed 3 bases and J shed 9 bases, with 10 bases lying between them. CDR1 and CDR2 from the germline V gene are SGHRS and YFSETQ. This sample was included in a study of T-cell reconstitution after alpha-beta-depleted transplantation in children. Notes on the study in general: T-cell numbers and diversity one year post-transplant derived largely from freshly generated T cells. Some patients' high day-60 TCRbeta diversity was attributed to recipient cells surviving conditioning. Several hundred expanded graft clones reportedly gave rise to the alpha-beta T cells present about two months after transplant.

This sample's TCRbeta library carried unique molecular identifier barcodes. TCRdb fed the PCR reads into MiXCR, producing one record per CDR3 protein. The data show 450,000 to 550,000 distinct CDR3 sequences, roughly 11% seen once. The sequences come from PBMCs, mostly from graft donor cells, collected 180 days after TCRalphabeta/CD19-depleted stem cell transplant. This TCR derives from a female patient aged 2-9 years who had a stem cell transplant for aplastic anemia, so the T cells may come from the graft donor. The chain is built from TRBV5-1 and TRBJ2-1, with D perhaps matching TRBD2 (6 bases). In DNA form, the CDR3 reads TGCGCCAGCAGCTGGATGGGGGGTGAGCAGTTCTTC. Translation: CASSWMGGEQFF. Complete variable domain (other parts from reference TRBV5-1 and TRBJ2-1): KAGVTQTPRYLIKTRGQQVTLSCSPISGHRSVSWYQQTPGQGLQFLFEYFSETQRNKGNFPGRFSGRQFSNSRSEMNVSTLELGDSALYLCASSWMGGEQFFGPGTRLTVL.